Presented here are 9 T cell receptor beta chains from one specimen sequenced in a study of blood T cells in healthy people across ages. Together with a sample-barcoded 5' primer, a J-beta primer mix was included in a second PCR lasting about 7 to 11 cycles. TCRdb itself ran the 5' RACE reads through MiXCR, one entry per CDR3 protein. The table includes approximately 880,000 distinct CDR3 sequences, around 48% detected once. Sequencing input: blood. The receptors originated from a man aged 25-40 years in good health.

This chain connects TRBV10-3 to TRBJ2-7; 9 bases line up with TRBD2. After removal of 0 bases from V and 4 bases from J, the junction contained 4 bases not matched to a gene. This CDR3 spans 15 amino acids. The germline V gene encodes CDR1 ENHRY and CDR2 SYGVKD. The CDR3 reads CAISESAGGMYEQYF. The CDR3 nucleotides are TGTGCCATCAGTGAGTCGGCGGGGGGGATGTACGAGCAGTACTTC.

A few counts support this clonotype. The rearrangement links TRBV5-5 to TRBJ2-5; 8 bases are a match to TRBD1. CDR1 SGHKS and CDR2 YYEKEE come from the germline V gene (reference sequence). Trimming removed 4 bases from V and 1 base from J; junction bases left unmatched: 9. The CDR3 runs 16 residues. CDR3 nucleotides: TGTGCCAGCAGCCGCCAATGGACAGGGACCCAAGAGACCCAGTACTTC. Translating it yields CASSRQWTGTQETQYF.

The CDR3 sequence: CASSLTGGYETQYF. CDR3 DNA sequence: TGTGCCAGCAGCTTGACAGGGGGGTACGAGACCCAGTACTTC. The chain has TRBV7-2 and TRBJ2-5; 9 nucleotides line up with TRBD1. Germline CDR1 reads SGHTA; CDR2 reads FQGNSA. The trim removed 3 bases at V and 5 bases at J, leaving 4 bases unmatched. The CDR3 extends over 14 amino acids.

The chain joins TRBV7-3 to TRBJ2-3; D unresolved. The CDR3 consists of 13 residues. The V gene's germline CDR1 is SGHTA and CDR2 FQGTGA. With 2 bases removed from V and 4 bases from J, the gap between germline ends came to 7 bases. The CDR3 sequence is CASSLSLADTQYF. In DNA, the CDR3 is TGTGCCAGCAGCTTATCCCTCGCAGATACGCAGTATTTT.

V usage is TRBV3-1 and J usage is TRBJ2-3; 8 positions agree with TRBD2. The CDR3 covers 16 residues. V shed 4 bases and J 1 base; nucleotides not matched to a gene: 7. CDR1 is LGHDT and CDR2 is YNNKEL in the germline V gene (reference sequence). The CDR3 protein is CASSPGAGGGTDTQYF. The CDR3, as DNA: TGTGCCAGCAGCCCAGGGGCGGGGGGTGGCACAGATACGCAGTATTTT.

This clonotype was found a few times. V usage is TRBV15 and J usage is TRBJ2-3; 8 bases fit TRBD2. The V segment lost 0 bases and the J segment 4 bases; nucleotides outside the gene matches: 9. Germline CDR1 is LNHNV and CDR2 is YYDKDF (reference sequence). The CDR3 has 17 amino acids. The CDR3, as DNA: TGTGCCACCAGCAGAGATGAAGAGCGGGGGCCTTCAGATACGCAGTATTTT. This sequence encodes CATSRDEERGPSDTQYF.

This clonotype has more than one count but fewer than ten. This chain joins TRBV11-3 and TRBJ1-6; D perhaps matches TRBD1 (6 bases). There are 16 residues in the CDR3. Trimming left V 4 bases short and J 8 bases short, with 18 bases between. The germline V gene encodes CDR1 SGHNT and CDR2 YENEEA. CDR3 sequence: CASSSTLGQSDSPLHF. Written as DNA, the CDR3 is TGTGCCAGCAGCTCTACCCTAGGACAGTCGGATTCACCCCTCCACTTT.

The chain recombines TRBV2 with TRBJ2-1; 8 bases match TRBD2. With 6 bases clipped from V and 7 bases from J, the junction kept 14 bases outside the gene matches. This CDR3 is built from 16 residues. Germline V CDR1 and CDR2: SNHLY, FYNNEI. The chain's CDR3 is CASRGGISGVRNEQFF. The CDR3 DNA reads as TGTGCCAGCAGGGGGGGGATTAGCGGGGTTAGAAATGAGCAGTTCTTC.

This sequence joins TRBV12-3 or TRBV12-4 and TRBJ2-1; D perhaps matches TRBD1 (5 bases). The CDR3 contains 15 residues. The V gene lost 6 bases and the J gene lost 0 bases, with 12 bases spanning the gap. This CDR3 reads CASRPGISSYNEQFF. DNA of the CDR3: TGTGCCAGCAGACCAGGGATAAGCTCCTACAATGAGCAGTTCTTC.